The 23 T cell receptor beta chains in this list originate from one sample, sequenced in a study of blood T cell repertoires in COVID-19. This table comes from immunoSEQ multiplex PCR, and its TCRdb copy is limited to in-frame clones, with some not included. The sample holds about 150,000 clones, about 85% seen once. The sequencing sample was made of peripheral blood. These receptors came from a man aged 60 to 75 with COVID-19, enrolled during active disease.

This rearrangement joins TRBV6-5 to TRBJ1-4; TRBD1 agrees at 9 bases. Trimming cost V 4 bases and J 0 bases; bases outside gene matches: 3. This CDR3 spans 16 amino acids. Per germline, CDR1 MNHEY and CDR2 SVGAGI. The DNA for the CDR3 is TGTGCCAGCAGTTGGGGACAGGGAACAACTAATGAAAAACTGTTTTTT. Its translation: CASSWGQGTTNEKLFF.

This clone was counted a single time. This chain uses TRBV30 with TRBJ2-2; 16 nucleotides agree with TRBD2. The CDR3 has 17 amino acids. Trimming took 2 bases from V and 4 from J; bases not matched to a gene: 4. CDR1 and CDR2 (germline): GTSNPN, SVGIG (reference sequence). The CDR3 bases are TGTGCCTGGAGTCCGGGACTAGCGGGAGGGTTCACCGGGGAGCTGTTTTTT. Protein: CAWSPGLAGGFTGELFF. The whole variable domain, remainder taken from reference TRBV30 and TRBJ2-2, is SQTIHQWPATLVQPVGSPLSLECTVEGTSNPNLYWYRQAAGRGLQLLFYSVGIGQISSEVPQNLSASRPQDRQFILSSKKLLLSDSGFYLCAWSPGLAGGFTGELFFGEGSRLTVL.

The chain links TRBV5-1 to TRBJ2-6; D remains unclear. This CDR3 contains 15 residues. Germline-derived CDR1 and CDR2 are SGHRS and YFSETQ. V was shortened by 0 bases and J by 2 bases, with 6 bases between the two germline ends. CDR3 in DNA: TGCGCCAGCAGCTTGGCCGGTACTGGGGCCAACGTCCTGACTTTC. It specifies CASSLAGTGANVLTF.

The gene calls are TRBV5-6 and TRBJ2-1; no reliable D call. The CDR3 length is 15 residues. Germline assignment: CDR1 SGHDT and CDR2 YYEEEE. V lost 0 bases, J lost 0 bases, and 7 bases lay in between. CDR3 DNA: TGTGCCAGCAGCTTGGGCCTCAGCTCCTACAATGAGCAGTTCTTC. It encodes CASSLGLSSYNEQFF. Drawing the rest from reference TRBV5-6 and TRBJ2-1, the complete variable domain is DAGVTQSPTHLIKTRGQQVTLRCSPKSGHDTVSWYQQALGQGPQFIFQYYEEEERQRGNFPDRFSGHQFPNYSSELNVNALLLGDSALYLCASSLGLSSYNEQFFGPGTRLTVL.

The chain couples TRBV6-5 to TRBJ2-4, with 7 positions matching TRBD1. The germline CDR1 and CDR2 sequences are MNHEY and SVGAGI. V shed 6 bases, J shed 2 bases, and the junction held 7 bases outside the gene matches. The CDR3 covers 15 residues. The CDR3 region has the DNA TGTGCCAGCAGCGAGATAGGGGGCTCCAAAAACATTCAGTACTTC. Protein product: CASSEIGGSKNIQYF.

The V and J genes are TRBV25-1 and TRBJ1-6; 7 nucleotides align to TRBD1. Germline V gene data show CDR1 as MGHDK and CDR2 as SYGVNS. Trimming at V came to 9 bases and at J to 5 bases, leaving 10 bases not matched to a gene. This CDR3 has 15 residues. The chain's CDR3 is CARPSRDSHNSPLHF. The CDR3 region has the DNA TGTGCCAGGCCTTCCCGGGACAGCCATAATTCACCCCTCCACTTT.

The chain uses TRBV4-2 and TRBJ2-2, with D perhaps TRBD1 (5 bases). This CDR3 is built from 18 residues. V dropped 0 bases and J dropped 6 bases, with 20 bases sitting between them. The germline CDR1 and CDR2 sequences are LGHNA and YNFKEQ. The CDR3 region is CASSQDHEMAGKSGELFF. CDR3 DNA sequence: TGTGCCAGCAGCCAAGATCATGAGATGGCAGGGAAGTCCGGGGAGCTGTTTTTT.

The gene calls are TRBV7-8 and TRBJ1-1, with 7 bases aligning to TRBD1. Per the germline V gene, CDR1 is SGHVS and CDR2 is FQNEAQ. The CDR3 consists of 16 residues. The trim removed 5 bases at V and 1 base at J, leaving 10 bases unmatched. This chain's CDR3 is CASSPGTARKNTEAFF. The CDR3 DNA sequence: TGTGCCAGCAGCCCGGGGACAGCCCGCAAGAACACTGAAGCTTTCTTT.

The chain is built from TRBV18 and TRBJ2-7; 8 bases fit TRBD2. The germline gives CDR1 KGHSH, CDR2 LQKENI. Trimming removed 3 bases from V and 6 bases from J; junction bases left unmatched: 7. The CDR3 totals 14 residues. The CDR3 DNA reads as TGTGCCAGCTCACCGGGTAGCGGGACCCTCGAGCAGTACTTC. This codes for CASSPGSGTLEQYF.

In DNA form, the CDR3 reads TGTGCCAGCAGTGGGTCCGACAGGGCCGGGACCCAGTACTTC. This encodes CASSGSDRAGTQYF. The chain has TRBV2 and TRBJ2-5, with TRBD1 identical over 7 bases. Germline V gene sequence: CDR1 SNHLY, CDR2 FYNNEI. The CDR3 has 14 residues. The V and J ends lost 4 bases and 7 bases, in that order; junction bases with no gene match: 9. Full variable domain (missing parts from reference TRBV2 and TRBJ2-5): EPEVTQTPSHQVTQMGQEVILRCVPISNHLYFYWYRQILGQKVEFLVSFYNNEISEKSEIFDDQFSVERPDGSNFTLKIRSTKLEDSAMYFCASSGSDRAGTQYFGPGTRLLVL.

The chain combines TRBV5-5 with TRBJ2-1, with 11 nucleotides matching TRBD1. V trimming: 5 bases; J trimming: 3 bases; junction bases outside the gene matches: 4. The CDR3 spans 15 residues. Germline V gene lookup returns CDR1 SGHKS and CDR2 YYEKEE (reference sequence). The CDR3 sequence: CASSPGTGGYNEQFF. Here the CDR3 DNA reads TGTGCCAGCAGTCCGGGGACAGGGGGCTACAATGAGCAGTTCTTC. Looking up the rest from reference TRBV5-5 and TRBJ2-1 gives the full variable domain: DAGVTQSPTHLIKTRGQQVTLRCSPISGHKSVSWYQQVLGQGPQFIFQYYEKEERGRGNFPDRFSARQFPNYSSELNVNALLLGDSALYLCASSPGTGGYNEQFFGPGTRLTVL.

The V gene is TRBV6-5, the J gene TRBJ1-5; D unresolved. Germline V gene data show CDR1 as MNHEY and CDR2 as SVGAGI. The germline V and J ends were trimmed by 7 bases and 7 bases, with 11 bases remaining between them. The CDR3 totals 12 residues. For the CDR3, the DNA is TGTGCCAGCACTTCCCCCCCCCAGCCCCAGCATTTT. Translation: CASTSPPQPQHF.

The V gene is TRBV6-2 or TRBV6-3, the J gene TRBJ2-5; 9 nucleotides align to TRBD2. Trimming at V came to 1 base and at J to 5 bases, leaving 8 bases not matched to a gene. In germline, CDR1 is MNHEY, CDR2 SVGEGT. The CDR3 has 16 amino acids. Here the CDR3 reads CASSYLAGDWEETQYF. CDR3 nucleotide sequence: TGTGCCAGCAGTTACTTAGCGGGAGATTGGGAGGAGACCCAGTACTTC.

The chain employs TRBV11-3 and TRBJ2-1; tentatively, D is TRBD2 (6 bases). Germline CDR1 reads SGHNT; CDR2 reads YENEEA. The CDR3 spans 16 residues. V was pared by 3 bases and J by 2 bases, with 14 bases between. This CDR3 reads CASSLTGGTTYNEQFF. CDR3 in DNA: TGTGCCAGCAGCTTGACCGGGGGAACTACCTACAATGAGCAGTTCTTC.

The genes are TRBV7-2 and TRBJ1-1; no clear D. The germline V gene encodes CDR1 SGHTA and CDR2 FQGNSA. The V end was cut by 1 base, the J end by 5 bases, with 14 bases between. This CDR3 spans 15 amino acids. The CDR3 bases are TGTGCCAGCAGCTTAGGCGAGTTGGGCTTAACTGAAGCTTTCTTT. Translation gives CASSLGELGLTEAFF.

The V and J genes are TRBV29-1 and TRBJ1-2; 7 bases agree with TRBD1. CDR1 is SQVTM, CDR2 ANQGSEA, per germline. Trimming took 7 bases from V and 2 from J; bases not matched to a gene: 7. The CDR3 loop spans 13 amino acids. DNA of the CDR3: TGCAGCGCCCGACAGGGATCAAACTATGGCTACACCTTC. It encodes CSARQGSNYGYTF.

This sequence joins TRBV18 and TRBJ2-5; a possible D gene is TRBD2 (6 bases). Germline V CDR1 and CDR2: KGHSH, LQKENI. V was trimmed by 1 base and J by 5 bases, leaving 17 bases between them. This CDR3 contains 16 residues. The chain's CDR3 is CASSPQTRRGGETQYF. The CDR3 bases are TGTGCCAGCTCACCACAGACCAGGAGGGGCGGGGAGACCCAGTACTTC.

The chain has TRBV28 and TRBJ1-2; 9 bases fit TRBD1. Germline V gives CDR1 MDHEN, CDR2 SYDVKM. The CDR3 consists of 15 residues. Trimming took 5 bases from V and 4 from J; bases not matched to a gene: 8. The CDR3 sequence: CASSPSAGQGYGYTF. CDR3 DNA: TGTGCCAGCAGTCCGTCGGCGGGACAGGGCTATGGCTACACCTTC.

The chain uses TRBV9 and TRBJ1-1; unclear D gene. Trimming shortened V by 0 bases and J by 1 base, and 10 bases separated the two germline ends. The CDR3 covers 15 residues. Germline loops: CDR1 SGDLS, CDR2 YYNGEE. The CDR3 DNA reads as TGTGCCAGCAGCGTAGGGGCTAGCCGGAACACTGAAGCTTTCTTT. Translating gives CASSVGASRNTEAFF. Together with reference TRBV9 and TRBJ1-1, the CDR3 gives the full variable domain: DSGVTQTPKHLITATGQRVTLRCSPRSGDLSVYWYQQSLDQGLQFLIQYYNGEERAKGNILERFSAQQFPDLHSELNLSSLELGDSALYFCASSVGASRNTEAFFGQGTRLTVV.

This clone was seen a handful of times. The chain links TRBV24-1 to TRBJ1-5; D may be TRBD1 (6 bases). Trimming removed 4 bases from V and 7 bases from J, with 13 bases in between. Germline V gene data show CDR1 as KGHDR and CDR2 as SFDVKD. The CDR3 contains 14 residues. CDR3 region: CATSDPTGLQPQHF. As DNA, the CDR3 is TGTGCCACCAGTGACCCTACAGGGTTGCAGCCCCAGCATTTT.

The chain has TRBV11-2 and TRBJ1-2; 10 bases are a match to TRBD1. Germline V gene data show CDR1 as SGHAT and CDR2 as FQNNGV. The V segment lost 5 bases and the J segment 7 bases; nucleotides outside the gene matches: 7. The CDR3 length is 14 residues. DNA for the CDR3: TGTGCCAGCAGCCCCAGACAGGGGGCGCCTGGCTACACCTTC. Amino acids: CASSPRQGAPGYTF.

CDR3: CASSDPPGQLHSYNSPLHF. CDR3 sequence (DNA): TGTGCCAGTAGCGACCCCCCCGGACAACTACACTCCTATAATTCACCCCTCCACTTT. V is TRBV19 and J is TRBJ1-6; weak D call: TRBD1 (5 bases). CDR1 and CDR2 from the germline V gene are LNHDA and SQIVND (reference sequence). Trimming shortened V by 6 bases and J by 0 bases, and 21 bases separated the two germline ends. The CDR3 consists of 19 residues. The full variable domain, in which reference TRBV19 and TRBJ1-6 provide the parts outside the CDR3, is DGGITQSPKYLFRKEGQNVTLSCEQNLNHDAMYWYRQDPGQGLRLIYYSQIVNDFQKGDIAEGYSVSREKKESFPLTVTSAQKNPTAFYLCASSDPPGQLHSYNSPLHFGNGTRLTVT.

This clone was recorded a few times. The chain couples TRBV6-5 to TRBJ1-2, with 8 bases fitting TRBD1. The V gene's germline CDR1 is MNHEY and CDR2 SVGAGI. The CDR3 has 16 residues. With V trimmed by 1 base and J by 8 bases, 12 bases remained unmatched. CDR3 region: CASSYLGRGRSGGYTF. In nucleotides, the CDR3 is TGTGCCAGCAGTTACTTGGGCAGGGGGCGCTCAGGGGGCTACACCTTC.